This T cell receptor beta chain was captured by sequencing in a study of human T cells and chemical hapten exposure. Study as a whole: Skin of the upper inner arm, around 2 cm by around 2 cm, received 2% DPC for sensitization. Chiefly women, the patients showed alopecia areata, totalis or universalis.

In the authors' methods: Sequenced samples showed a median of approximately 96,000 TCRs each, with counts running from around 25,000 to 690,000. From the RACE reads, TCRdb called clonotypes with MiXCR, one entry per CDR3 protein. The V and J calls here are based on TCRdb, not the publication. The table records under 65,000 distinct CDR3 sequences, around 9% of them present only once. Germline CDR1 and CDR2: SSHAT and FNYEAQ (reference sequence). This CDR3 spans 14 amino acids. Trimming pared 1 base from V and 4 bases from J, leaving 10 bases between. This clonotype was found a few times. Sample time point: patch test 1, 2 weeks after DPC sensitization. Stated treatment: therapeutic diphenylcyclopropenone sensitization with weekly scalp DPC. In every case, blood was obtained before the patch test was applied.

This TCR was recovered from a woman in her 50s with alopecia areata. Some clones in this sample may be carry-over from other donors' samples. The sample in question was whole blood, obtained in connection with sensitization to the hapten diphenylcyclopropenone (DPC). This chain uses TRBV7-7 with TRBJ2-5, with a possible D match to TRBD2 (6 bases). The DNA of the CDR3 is TGTGCCAGCAGCTTAGTGGGACTGAGAGAGACCCAGTACTTC. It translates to CASSLVGLRETQYF.